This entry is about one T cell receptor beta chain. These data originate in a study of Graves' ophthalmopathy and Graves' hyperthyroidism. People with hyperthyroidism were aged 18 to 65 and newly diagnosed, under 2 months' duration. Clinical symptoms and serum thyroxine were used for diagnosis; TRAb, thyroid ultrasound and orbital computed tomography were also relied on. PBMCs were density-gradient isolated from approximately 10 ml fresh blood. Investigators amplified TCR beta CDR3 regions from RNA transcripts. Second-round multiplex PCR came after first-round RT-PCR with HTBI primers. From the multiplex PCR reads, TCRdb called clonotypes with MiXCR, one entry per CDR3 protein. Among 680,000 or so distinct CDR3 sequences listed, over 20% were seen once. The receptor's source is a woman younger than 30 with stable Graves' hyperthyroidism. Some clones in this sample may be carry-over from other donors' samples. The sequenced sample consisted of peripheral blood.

CDR3 DNA sequence: TGTGCCAGCAGCTCCCCCGGACGGACAGGGCAGGGCTACACCTTC. Protein sequence: CASSSPGRTGQGYTF. The chain combines TRBV7-8 with TRBJ1-2, with TRBD1 identical over 8 bases. This CDR3 region has 15 residues. Germline CDR1 and CDR2: SGHVS and FQNEAQ. Trimming took 4 bases from V and 8 from J; bases not matched to a gene: 12.